These 25 T cell receptor beta chains came from one sample sequenced in a study of OX40 agonist ivuxolimab in advanced cancers. TCRdb's copy holds only in-frame clones and misses some; the assay was immunoSEQ multiplex PCR. The table lists 30,000 to 35,000 clones, 85% to 95% of them singletons, with 4% to 4.5% in the top ten. The sequences come from CD4+ or CD8+ T cells sorted from blood, collected in a trial of the OX40 agonist ivuxolimab. The receptors were sampled from an adult with an advanced solid tumor such as melanoma, head and neck, liver or kidney cancer.

The rearrangement uses TRBV28 and TRBJ2-7; perhaps TRBD2 as D (6 bases). Germline CDR1 reads MDHEN; CDR2 reads SYDVKM. The V end was cut by 4 bases, the J end by 4 bases, with 14 bases between. The CDR3 contains 14 residues. CDR3 sequence (DNA): TGTGCCAGCAGTTCTGTGGGACTGTCTTACGAGCAGTACTTC. This encodes CASSSVGLSYEQYF.

This rearrangement joins TRBV2 to TRBJ2-7; TRBD1 aligns across 7 bases. J gave up 2 bases and V 6 bases, and 7 bases lay outside the gene matches. The CDR3 is 14 residues long. Germline V gene sequence: CDR1 SNHLY, CDR2 FYNNEI. This chain's CDR3 is CASRPDRATYEQYF. CDR3 nucleotides: TGTGCCAGCAGACCAGACAGGGCAACCTACGAGCAGTACTTC.

The chain has TRBV5-4 and TRBJ1-1; no firm D call. V was shortened by 5 bases and J by 2 bases, with 4 bases between the two germline ends. Germline-derived CDR1 and CDR2 are SGHNT and YYREEE (reference sequence). This CDR3 spans 11 amino acids. CDR3 sequence (DNA): TGTGCCAGCAGGAGTAACACTGAAGCTTTCTTT. Its protein is CASRSNTEAFF.

The V call is TRBV6-5, the J call TRBJ1-1, with D uncertain. The CDR3 has 13 residues. CDR1 is MNHEY and CDR2 is SVGAGI in the germline V gene. Trimming left V 8 bases short and J 0 bases short, with 10 bases between. CDR3 residues: CASGPLVNTEAFF. The CDR3 DNA is TGTGCCAGCGGACCTCTCGTGAACACTGAAGCTTTCTTT.

The DNA of the CDR3 is TGTGCCAGCAGCGTTGAGGGGGGCGCGGGGGAGACCCAGTACTTC. It yields the protein CASSVEGGAGETQYF. The rearrangement uses TRBV9 and TRBJ2-5; D is tentatively TRBD1 or TRBD2 (6 bases each). The CDR3 is 15 amino acids. The germline V gene encodes CDR1 SGDLS and CDR2 YYNGEE. Trimming pared 2 bases from V and 5 bases from J, leaving 16 bases between.

The CDR3 loop is CASSFRALNYEQYF. The DNA for the CDR3 is TGTGCCAGCAGTTTTCGCGCGTTGAACTACGAGCAGTACTTC. The chain uses TRBV28 and TRBJ2-7; no clear D. Germline V CDR1 and CDR2: MDHEN, SYDVKM. The CDR3 extends over 14 amino acids. The V and J ends lost 3 bases and 3 bases respectively, with 12 bases between them.

The chain joins TRBV10-3 to TRBJ2-7; D possibly corresponds to TRBD1 (7 bases). Germline V gives CDR1 ENHRY, CDR2 SYGVKD. The CDR3 consists of 13 residues. The V end was cut by 11 bases, the J end by 2 bases, with 16 bases between. DNA for the CDR3: TGTGCCGCCTCGGAGGGGGCGGCCTACGAGCAGTACTTC. This translates into CAASEGAAYEQYF.

The V gene is TRBV7-9, the J gene TRBJ2-1, with D unresolved. In germline, CDR1 is SEHNR, CDR2 FQNEAQ (reference sequence). This CDR3 is 13 amino acids long. V was cut by 1 base and J by 2 bases, with 3 bases left in between. DNA of the CDR3: TGTGCCAGCAGCTTAGGTACCTACAATGAGCAGTTCTTC. Its protein is CASSLGTYNEQFF.

V gene TRBV6-5 combines with J gene TRBJ2-3; 9 bases line up with TRBD1. The CDR3 spans 15 residues. V dropped 6 bases and J dropped 3; count of bases not matched to a gene: 7. Germline V gene lookup returns CDR1 MNHEY and CDR2 SVGAGI. The CDR3 protein is CASSPDRGWTDTQYF. The DNA for the CDR3 is TGTGCCAGCAGCCCGGACAGGGGATGGACAGATACGCAGTATTTT.

The chain links TRBV7-2 to TRBJ2-1; perhaps D is TRBD1 or TRBD2 (5 bases each). This CDR3 has 15 amino acids. The germline gives CDR1 SGHTA, CDR2 FQGNSA. Trimming took off 5 bases at V and 4 bases at J, with 15 bases between the two ends. The CDR3 region has the DNA TGTGCCAGCAGCCCGAACCGGGACGGTTACAATGAGCAGTTCTTC. Its translation: CASSPNRDGYNEQFF. Supplemented by reference TRBV7-2 and TRBJ2-1, the full variable domain reads GAGVSQSPSNKVTEKGKDVELRCDPISGHTALYWYRQSLGQGLEFLIYFQGNSAPDKSGLPSDRFSAERTGGSVSTLTIQRTQQEDSAVYLCASSPNRDGYNEQFFGPGTRLTVL.

The J gene is TRBJ2-5, the V gene TRBV10-3; TRBD2 matches 14 bases. The V gene end was trimmed by 6 bases and the J gene end by 5 bases; junction bases not matched to a gene: 8. Germline V gene sequence: CDR1 ENHRY, CDR2 SYGVKD. This CDR3 is built from 16 residues. The CDR3 spells CAIRSEWTSGRETQYF. CDR3 bases: TGTGCCATCAGGTCTGAGTGGACTAGCGGGAGGGAGACCCAGTACTTC.

This clone was seen just once. This chain joins TRBV5-1 and TRBJ2-3; D uncertain. V was cut by 0 bases and J by 0 bases, with 8 bases left in between. CDR1 and CDR2 (germline): SGHRS, YFSETQ. CDR3 size: 15 residues. This chain's CDR3 is CASSLGHPSTDTQYF. The CDR3 region has the DNA TGCGCCAGCAGCTTGGGACATCCGAGCACAGATACGCAGTATTTT.

This sequence joins TRBV5-6 and TRBJ2-2, with D perhaps TRBD2 (6 bases). This CDR3 is 13 amino acids long. Germline CDR1 SGHDT, CDR2 YYEEEE. The V gene lost 4 bases and the J gene lost 8 bases, with 12 bases spanning the gap. The CDR3 bases are TGTGCCAGCAGCGGGACTTTTATGGGGGAGCTGTTTTTT. It is translated as CASSGTFMGELFF.

V usage is TRBV6-5 and J usage is TRBJ1-3; D unresolved. The V end was cut by 0 bases, the J end by 3 bases, with 9 bases between. The length of the CDR3 is 15 residues. From germline, CDR1 is MNHEY and CDR2 SVGAGI. The CDR3, as DNA: TGTGCCAGCAGTTACTCCGGGGTCCGTGGAAACACCATATATTTT. It encodes CASSYSGVRGNTIYF.

The chain combines TRBV6-5 with TRBJ2-7; 8 bases match TRBD1. The CDR3 is 16 residues long. Germline CDR1 and CDR2: MNHEY and SVGAGI. Unmatched junction bases numbered 11, after V lost 0 bases and J lost 7 bases. The CDR3 region is CASSYSFQGARVEQYF. The DNA of the CDR3 is TGTGCCAGCAGTTACTCGTTTCAGGGGGCGCGGGTTGAGCAGTACTTC.

The chain joins TRBV6-1 to TRBJ1-5, with 8 bases lining up with TRBD1. The V gene's germline CDR1 is MNHNS and CDR2 SASEGT. V was clipped by 1 base and J by 4 bases; unmatched bases: 3. The length of the CDR3 is 15 residues. CDR3 protein: CASSEGTGFNQPQHF. CDR3 in DNA: TGTGCCAGCAGTGAAGGGACAGGGTTTAATCAGCCCCAGCATTTT.

The chain has TRBV7-6 and TRBJ2-5, with a tentative D call TRBD1 (5 bases). This CDR3 has 14 residues. CDR1 is SGHVS, CDR2 FNYEAQ, per germline. Trimming took 2 bases from V and 1 from J, leaving 8 bases between them. Here the CDR3 reads CASSLRQLQETQYF. The DNA of the CDR3 is TGTGCCAGCAGCTTAAGACAGCTCCAAGAGACCCAGTACTTC.

Only one count was recorded for this clone. The CDR3 here is CASSEARAELNYGYTF. For the CDR3, the DNA is TGTGCCAGCAGTGAAGCGCGGGCAGAACTAAACTATGGCTACACCTTC. This rearrangement joins TRBV2 to TRBJ1-2; no definite D call. This CDR3 has 16 residues. Germline CDR1 SNHLY, CDR2 FYNNEI. V was pared by 0 bases and J by 2 bases, with 13 bases between.

The rearrangement joins TRBV5-5 to TRBJ2-7, with unresolved D. Trimming left V 0 bases short and J 4 bases short, with 17 bases between. This CDR3 has 16 amino acids. Germline CDR1 and CDR2: SGHKS and YYEKEE (reference sequence). In nucleotides, the CDR3 is TGTGCCAGCAGCTTGGTCCCCCCGGGTAGCCTTTACGAGCAGTACTTC. Its protein is CASSLVPPGSLYEQYF.

The chain carries TRBV29-1 and TRBJ1-1; D remains unclear. The germline V gene encodes CDR1 SQVTM and CDR2 ANQGSEA. The CDR3 is made up of 11 amino acids. Trimming left V 4 bases short and J 1 base short, with 4 bases between. The CDR3 nucleotides are TGCAGCGTTGTCGCGAACACTGAAGCTTTCTTT. This sequence encodes CSVVANTEAFF. Filled out from reference TRBV29-1 and TRBJ1-1, the complete variable domain reads SAVISQKPSRDICQRGTSLTIQCQVDSQVTMMFWYRQQPGQSLTLIATANQGSEATYESGFVIDKFPISRPNLTFSTLTVSNMSPEDSSIYLCSVVANTEAFFGQGTRLTVV.

Written as DNA, the CDR3 is TGTGCCAGCAGCTTGTCGGACGGACCCTACGAGCAGTACTTC. Residues: CASSLSDGPYEQYF. The chain uses TRBV11-2 and TRBJ2-7; unclear D gene. The germline V gene encodes CDR1 SGHAT and CDR2 FQNNGV. V was cut by 3 bases and J by 2 bases, with 11 bases left in between. The CDR3 totals 14 residues.

This chain links TRBV18 with TRBJ2-7; TRBD1 aligns across 7 bases. Germline CDR1 and CDR2: KGHSH and LQKENI. The junction had 4 bases not matched to a gene; V was cut back by 3 bases and J by 5 bases. CDR3 length equals 13 residues. The CDR3 region is CASSPDTGDEQYF. The CDR3 nucleotides are TGTGCCAGCTCACCCGACACAGGGGACGAGCAGTACTTC.

This chain uses TRBV4-3 with TRBJ2-4, with TRBD1 identical over 7 bases. The length of the CDR3 is 15 residues. V gave up 3 bases and J gave up 0 bases; unmatched junction bases: 2. Looked up from germline, CDR1 is LGHNA and CDR2 is YSLEER. The CDR3 protein is CASSHGTAAKNIQYF. In nucleotides, the CDR3 is TGCGCCAGCAGCCACGGGACAGCAGCCAAAAACATTCAGTACTTC.

This chain connects TRBV6-5 to TRBJ1-2; TRBD1 matches at 7 bases. V shed 2 bases, J shed 4 bases, and the junction held 7 bases outside the gene matches. The CDR3 sequence is 15 residues long. Germline V CDR1 and CDR2: MNHEY, SVGAGI. CDR3: CASSYKGARGYGYTF. The CDR3 DNA sequence: TGTGCCAGCAGTTACAAGGGGGCGCGGGGCTATGGCTACACCTTC.

This sequence joins TRBV6-5 and TRBJ2-5; 7 bases align to TRBD2. CDR1 and CDR2 from the germline V gene are MNHEY and SVGAGI. The length of the CDR3 is 14 residues. Trimming cost V 7 bases and J 1 base; bases outside gene matches: 6. DNA of the CDR3: TGTGCCAGCACCGGGCCGGGGGGCCAAGAGACCCAGTACTTC. Translating gives CASTGPGGQETQYF.